This TCR beta chain originates from a study of CD8 T cells in Susac syndrome. Germline V gives CDR1 SNHLY, CDR2 FYNNEI. The CDR3 has 14 amino acids. V lost 4 bases, J lost 1 base, and 10 bases lay in between. It was with random hexamers that roughly 0.45 to 1 ug RNA was reverse transcribed. MiXCR was run by TCRdb on the immunoSEQ multiplex PCR reads, yielding one entry per CDR3 protein. The sample includes tens of thousands of distinct CDR3 sequences, roughly 95% of them seen just once. Input material: CD4+ T cells from PBMCs. The V and J genes are TRBV2 and TRBJ1-1, with D maybe TRBD1 (6 bases). This clonotype was sampled from a human donor with multiple sclerosis. The CDR3 loop reads CASSANRANTEAFF. Here the CDR3 DNA reads TGTGCCAGCAGTGCGAACAGGGCGAACACTGAAGCTTTCTTT.